Sequencing of this T cell receptor (beta chain) was carried out in a study of CD8+ T cells in alopecia areata. The sample's treatment: oral pan-JAK inhibitor, 5-10 mg twice daily. Germline CDR1 MNHEY, CDR2 SVGAGI. The CDR3 is made up of 12 amino acids. Trimming shortened V by 7 bases and J by 0 bases, and 6 bases separated the two germline ends. Extracted from the samples, RNA was reverse transcribed into cDNA to serve as the sequencing template. Some clones are missing from TCRdb's copy, which holds only in-frame ones; the method was immunoSEQ multiplex PCR. Of roughly 250,000 clones listed, roughly 60% are singletons.

The clonotype comes from a human donor with alopecia areata. The sample consisted of CD4+ T cells sorted from blood, taken at week 52, from a patient treated with tofacitinib. V gene TRBV6-5 combines with J gene TRBJ1-1; D gene uncertain. CDR3 protein: CASKGLNTEAFF. CDR3 DNA: TGTGCCAGCAAAGGGTTGAACACTGAAGCTTTCTTT.